These 10 T cell receptor beta chains share one sample of origin, sequenced in a study of T cell repertoires in cytomegalovirus infection. MiXCR, applied by TCRdb to the reads, yields one record per CDR3 protein. Seen here are 630,000 or so distinct CDR3 sequences, 20% to 30% observed once, and the top ten hold under 8.5%. The specimen sequenced was CD8+ T cells from PBMCs. All receptors come from a human donor in good health (CMV status not recorded). Some clones in this sample may be carry-over from other donors' samples.

This clonotype was recorded many times. The chain joins TRBV7-9 to TRBJ2-5, with 8 bases fitting TRBD1. This CDR3 region has 17 residues. V shed 6 bases, J shed 5 bases, and the junction held 17 bases outside the gene matches. Looked up from germline, CDR1 is SEHNR and CDR2 is FQNEAQ (reference sequence). CDR3 protein: CASSTDRGSARPETQYF. The CDR3 DNA follows: TGTGCCAGCAGTACCGACAGGGGATCAGCACGTCCGGAGACCCAGTACTTC.

V and J are TRBV4-3 and TRBJ2-3; D call uncertain. Trimming cost V 0 bases and J 7 bases, with 5 bases left between them. The CDR3 consists of 12 residues. Per the germline V gene, CDR1 is LGHNA and CDR2 is YSLEER. The CDR3 here is CASSQDVNTQYF. In nucleotides, the CDR3 is TGCGCCAGCAGCCAAGATGTGAATACGCAGTATTTT.

There are a few counts of this clonotype. The junction and the germline gene differ at one end; a read error may be behind it. The CDR3, as DNA: TGTGCCAGCAGCCAAGAAACGGGGTTGGCAGAGACCCAGTACTTC. Translation: CASSQETGLAETQYF. J is TRBJ2-5 and V is TRBV4-1, with TRBD2 as a possible D gene (5 bases). The germline V gene encodes CDR1 MGHRA and CDR2 YSYEKL. This CDR3 comprises 15 residues.

This clonotype was recorded at least ten times. J is TRBJ2-1 and V is TRBV7-2; the match to TRBD2 covers 9 bases. CDR3 length: 16 amino acids. Germline trimming cut 5 bases from V and 2 bases from J; bases unmatched to any gene: 7. Per the germline V gene, CDR1 is SGHTA and CDR2 is FQGNSA. In DNA, the CDR3 is TGTGCCAGCAGCCTACTTAGCGGGGGAGCCTACAATGAGCAGTTCTTC. Translation: CASSLLSGGAYNEQFF.

This chain joins TRBV10-3 and TRBJ2-3, with 8 bases identical to TRBD1. V lost 3 bases and J lost 2; bases outside the gene matches: 16. The CDR3 is made up of 19 amino acids. Germline V gene data show CDR1 as ENHRY and CDR2 as SYGVKD. The CDR3 coding sequence is TGTGCCATCAGTGAAGTCCGGCAGCGACAGGGGTCCTTCACAGATACGCAGTATTTT. This sequence encodes CAISEVRQRQGSFTDTQYF.

The CDR3 loop reads CASTPDGQDYNEQFF. The DNA of the CDR3 is TGTGCCAGCACCCCGGACGGACAGGACTACAATGAGCAGTTCTTC. The chain has TRBV5-6 and TRBJ2-1; 7 nucleotides match TRBD1. The CDR3 spans 15 residues. Per germline, CDR1 SGHDT and CDR2 YYEEEE. The V segment lost 6 bases and the J segment 3 bases; nucleotides outside the gene matches: 9.

Of note for this clonotype: Being one base from a much bigger clone, this may be a read error. V and J are TRBV7-2 and TRBJ2-5; the D gene is possibly TRBD1 (5 bases). Per the germline V gene, CDR1 is SGHTA and CDR2 is FQGNSA. The V and J ends lost 5 bases and 7 bases respectively, with 26 bases between them. CDR3 length: 17 amino acids. The CDR3 reads CASSTSWNRPNSGTQYF. CDR3 nucleotide sequence: TGTGCCAGCAGCACCAGTTGGAACAGGCCCAATTCCGGGACCCAGTACTTC. Looking up the rest from reference TRBV7-2 and TRBJ2-5 gives the full variable domain: GAGVSQSPSNKVTEKGKDVELRCDPISGHTALYWYRQSLGQGLEFLIYFQGNSAPDKSGLPSDRFSAERTGGSVSTLTIQRTQQEDSAVYLCASSTSWNRPNSGTQYFGPGTRLLVL.

This clonotype has just a few counts. This chain links TRBV29-1 with TRBJ2-1, with D tentatively TRBD1 (6 bases). CDR1 SQVTM and CDR2 ANQGSEA come from the germline V gene. Trimming removed 8 bases from V and 8 bases from J, with 16 bases in between. CDR3 length: 12 amino acids. The DNA for the CDR3 is TGCAGCTTCTCTCACAGGGTATATGAGCAGTTCTTC. Its translation is CSFSHRVYEQFF.

To note about this clonotype: A read error may be the cause here, since a much bigger clone is one base away. The chain combines TRBV7-6 with TRBJ1-2; D possibly corresponds to TRBD1 (5 bases). The CDR3 contains 16 residues. CDR1 SGHVS and CDR2 FNYEAQ come from the germline V gene. CDR3 in amino acids: CACSLAGLGREDGYTF. DNA for the CDR3: TGTGCCTGCAGCTTAGCGGGACTGGGGAGAGAGGATGGCTACACCTTC.

This chain links TRBV28 with TRBJ1-1; a possible D gene is TRBD1 (6 bases). Looked up from germline, CDR1 is MDHEN and CDR2 is SYDVKM. The CDR3 spans 16 residues. V was clipped by 6 bases and J by 2 bases, with 19 bases between them. Here the CDR3 DNA reads TGTGCCAGCAGCTGGGGAGTACAGGGCATTAACACTGAAGCTTTCTTT. This codes for CASSWGVQGINTEAFF.